The rows below give T cell receptor beta chains drawn from one sample of a study of T cell changes during pregnancy in multiple sclerosis. Assay: immunoSEQ multiplex PCR; the TCRdb copy retains only in-frame clones and omits some. The profile shows under 65,000 clones, 80% to 95% of them singletons. Sequenced here: CD4+ T cells from peripheral blood mononuclear cells, sampled after pregnancy. These receptors were collected from a female donor in good health, enrolled as a control in a pregnancy study. Both conserved end residues are part of each CDR3. The order of the fields is J gene, V gene, D gene, clone size, CDR3 protein, CDR3 DNA. The D gene is left open where the match is weak. Size tells how often a clone was seen (once, few, many) or the class of an expanded clone, and some rows leave it out.

J gene: TRBJ1-3
V gene: TRBV28
D gene: NA
clone size: NA
CDR3 protein: CASSLQGGNTIYF
CDR3 DNA: TGTGCCAGCAGTTTACAGGGTGGAAACACCATATATTTT

J gene: TRBJ2-7
V gene: TRBV14
D gene: TRBD2
clone size: once
CDR3 protein: CASSLYSGPGNEQYF
CDR3 DNA: TGTGCCAGCAGCCTTTATAGCGGGCCAGGGAACGAGCAGTACTTC

J gene: TRBJ2-1
V gene: TRBV1
D gene: NA
clone size: NA
CDR3 protein: CTSSQDRPRLDVLNEQFF
CDR3 DNA: TGCACCAGCAGCCAAGATCGGCCCCGACTAGATGTATTGAATGAGCAGTTCTTC

J gene: TRBJ2-7
V gene: TRBV7-9
D gene: NA
clone size: NA
CDR3 protein: CASSLVEGRRVRSYEQYF
CDR3 DNA: TGTGCCAGCAGCTTAGTCGAGGGTAGGCGGGTGAGATCCTACGAGCAGTACTTC

J gene: TRBJ1-1
V gene: TRBV4-1
D gene: NA
clone size: once
CDR3 protein: CASSQYTGYTEAFF
CDR3 DNA: TGCGCCAGCAGCCAATATACAGGTTACACTGAAGCTTTCTTT

J gene: TRBJ1-1
V gene: TRBV5-1
D gene: NA
clone size: NA
CDR3 protein: CASRHRENTEAFF
CDR3 DNA: TGCGCCAGCAGACACCGTGAGAACACTGAAGCTTTCTTT

J gene: TRBJ1-2
V gene: TRBV7-2
D gene: NA
clone size: NA
CDR3 protein: CASSLWGDNFYGYTF
CDR3 DNA: TGTGCCAGCAGCTTATGGGGAGACAACTTCTATGGCTACACCTTC

J gene: TRBJ2-7
V gene: TRBV11-2
D gene: NA
clone size: once
CDR3 protein: CASSLGRPQYF
CDR3 DNA: TGTGCCAGCAGCTTAGGGAGACCGCAGTACTTC

J gene: TRBJ2-2
V gene: TRBV7-9
D gene: NA
clone size: NA
CDR3 protein: CASSLLDRPTGELFF
CDR3 DNA: TGTGCCAGCAGCCTGTTGGACAGACCGACCGGGGAGCTGTTTTTT

J gene: TRBJ1-2
V gene: TRBV28
D gene: NA
clone size: NA
CDR3 protein: CASSFGVTNYGYTF
CDR3 DNA: TGTGCCAGCAGTTTTGGAGTTACTAACTATGGCTACACCTTC

J gene: TRBJ1-5
V gene: TRBV2
D gene: NA
clone size: NA
CDR3 protein: CASREDSLAPQHF
CDR3 DNA: TGTGCCAGCAGGGAGGACAGTTTAGCGCCCCAGCATTTT

J gene: TRBJ2-7
V gene: TRBV10-2
D gene: NA
clone size: NA
CDR3 protein: CASRQASYEQYF
CDR3 DNA: TGCGCCAGCAGACAGGCCTCCTACGAGCAGTACTTC

J gene: TRBJ2-7
V gene: TRBV18
D gene: NA
clone size: NA
CDR3 protein: CASSPGAGINYEQYF
CDR3 DNA: TGTGCCAGCTCACCAGGGGCGGGGATAAACTACGAGCAGTACTTC

J gene: TRBJ1-1
V gene: TRBV27
D gene: NA
clone size: few
CDR3 protein: CARWAGGDTEAFF
CDR3 DNA: TGTGCCAGGTGGGCGGGGGGTGACACTGAAGCTTTCTTT

J gene: TRBJ1-2
V gene: TRBV5-5
D gene: TRBD1
clone size: NA
CDR3 protein: CASSLVQGARYGYTF
CDR3 DNA: TGTGCCAGCAGCTTGGTTCAGGGGGCAAGATATGGCTACACCTTC

J gene: TRBJ2-3
V gene: TRBV11-3
D gene: NA
clone size: NA
CDR3 protein: CASSLTGDTQYF
CDR3 DNA: TGTGCCAGCAGCCTGACTGGGGATACGCAGTATTTT

J gene: TRBJ2-5
V gene: TRBV11-3
D gene: TRBD1
clone size: NA
CDR3 protein: CASSLGGQGAPTQYF
CDR3 DNA: TGTGCCAGCAGCTTAGGGGGGCAGGGGGCCCCAACCCAGTACTTC

J gene: TRBJ1-1
V gene: TRBV5-1
D gene: TRBD1
clone size: once
CDR3 protein: CASSLELRGPDTEAFF
CDR3 DNA: TGCGCCAGCAGCTTGGAGCTCAGGGGGCCGGACACTGAAGCTTTCTTT

J gene: TRBJ2-4
V gene: TRBV5-4
D gene: TRBD1
clone size: NA
CDR3 protein: CASSSGQPDGNIQYF
CDR3 DNA: TGTGCCAGCAGCTCGGGACAGCCGGATGGAAACATTCAGTACTTC

J gene: TRBJ2-1
V gene: TRBV6-1
D gene: TRBD2
clone size: NA
CDR3 protein: CASSEETSGRYNEQFF
CDR3 DNA: TGTGCCAGCAGTGAAGAGACTAGCGGGAGGTACAATGAGCAGTTCTTC

J gene: TRBJ1-2
V gene: TRBV10-1
D gene: NA
clone size: NA
CDR3 protein: CASSPQGSYGYTF
CDR3 DNA: TGCGCCAGCAGTCCGCAGGGAAGTTATGGCTACACCTTC

J gene: TRBJ2-2
V gene: TRBV4-1
D gene: TRBD2
clone size: NA
CDR3 protein: CASSFPTSGSNTGELFF
CDR3 DNA: TGCGCCAGCAGCTTCCCAACTAGCGGGAGTAACACCGGGGAGCTGTTTTTT

J gene: TRBJ2-7
V gene: TRBV6-8
D gene: TRBD1
clone size: NA
CDR3 protein: CASNLGTGGYEQYF
CDR3 DNA: TGTGCCAGCAACCTAGGGACAGGGGGCTACGAGCAGTACTTC

J gene: TRBJ1-2
V gene: TRBV28
D gene: NA
clone size: NA
CDR3 protein: CASISPGGYGYTF
CDR3 DNA: TGTGCCAGCATCTCCCCGGGGGGCTATGGCTACACCTTC

J gene: TRBJ1-3
V gene: TRBV2
D gene: NA
clone size: NA
CDR3 protein: CASQPGAGNTIYF
CDR3 DNA: TGTGCCTCCCAGCCCGGGGCTGGAAACACCATATATTTT

J gene: TRBJ1-1
V gene: TRBV12-5
D gene: NA
clone size: NA
CDR3 protein: CASGQGLMNTEAFF
CDR3 DNA: TGTGCTAGTGGTCAGGGCCTTATGAACACTGAAGCTTTCTTT

J gene: TRBJ1-2
V gene: TRBV2
D gene: NA
clone size: NA
CDR3 protein: CASSVDDTNNYGYTF
CDR3 DNA: TGTGCCAGCAGCGTAGATGACACCAATAACTATGGCTACACCTTC

J gene: TRBJ2-3
V gene: TRBV6-1
D gene: TRBD2
clone size: NA
CDR3 protein: CASRPGTSGTDTQYF
CDR3 DNA: TGTGCCAGCAGGCCTGGGACTAGCGGAACAGATACGCAGTATTTT

J gene: TRBJ2-1
V gene: TRBV5-1
D gene: TRBD2
clone size: NA
CDR3 protein: CASSLANLLAGEYNEQFF
CDR3 DNA: TGCGCCAGCAGCTTGGCAAACTTACTAGCGGGGGAGTACAATGAGCAGTTCTTC

J gene: TRBJ2-4
V gene: TRBV29-1
D gene: TRBD1
clone size: NA
CDR3 protein: CSVRDSDIQYF
CDR3 DNA: TGCAGCGTTCGGGACAGTGACATTCAGTACTTC

J gene: TRBJ1-4
V gene: TRBV19
D gene: NA
clone size: NA
CDR3 protein: CASTPQGHGLFF
CDR3 DNA: TGTGCCAGTACTCCACAGGGTCATGGACTGTTTTTT

J gene: TRBJ2-3
V gene: TRBV19
D gene: NA
clone size: NA
CDR3 protein: CASSRPHAGGIIPDTQYF
CDR3 DNA: TGTGCCAGTAGTAGGCCCCACGCTGGGGGCATTATCCCAGATACGCAGTATTTT

J gene: TRBJ2-5
V gene: TRBV2
D gene: TRBD1
clone size: once
CDR3 protein: CASQTGAQETQYF
CDR3 DNA: TGTGCCAGCCAGACAGGGGCCCAAGAGACCCAGTACTTC

J gene: TRBJ2-5
V gene: TRBV7-8
D gene: NA
clone size: NA
CDR3 protein: CASSLGIQETQYF
CDR3 DNA: TGTGCCAGCAGCTTAGGTATCCAAGAGACCCAGTACTTC

J gene: TRBJ2-3
V gene: TRBV28
D gene: TRBD1
clone size: NA
CDR3 protein: CASSLPQGATDTQYF
CDR3 DNA: TGTGCCAGCAGTTTACCACAGGGGGCAACCGATACGCAGTATTTT

J gene: TRBJ2-3
V gene: TRBV5-1
D gene: NA
clone size: NA
CDR3 protein: CASSSGQPGGTDTQYF
CDR3 DNA: TGCGCCAGCAGCTCAGGACAGCCCGGCGGCACAGATACGCAGTATTTT

J gene: TRBJ2-3
V gene: TRBV27
D gene: TRBD2
clone size: NA
CDR3 protein: CASSPTATVAGFTDTQYF
CDR3 DNA: TGTGCCAGCAGTCCCACCGCGACTGTAGCGGGATTCACAGATACGCAGTATTTT

J gene: TRBJ1-1
V gene: TRBV4-1
D gene: NA
clone size: NA
CDR3 protein: CASSQPGGQGEAFF
CDR3 DNA: TGCGCCAGCAGCCAACCGGGGGGCCAGGGTGAAGCTTTCTTT

J gene: TRBJ2-5
V gene: TRBV9
D gene: TRBD1
clone size: once
CDR3 protein: CASSVAGTVDETQYF
CDR3 DNA: TGTGCCAGCAGCGTGGCCGGGACAGTCGACGAGACCCAGTACTTC

J gene: TRBJ1-5
V gene: TRBV7-8
D gene: NA
clone size: NA
CDR3 protein: CASSSREGNQPQHF
CDR3 DNA: TGTGCCAGCAGCTCTCGGGAGGGCAATCAGCCCCAGCATTTT

J gene: TRBJ1-2
V gene: TRBV7-2
D gene: NA
clone size: once
CDR3 protein: CASTGTNYGYTF
CDR3 DNA: TGTGCCAGCACCGGTACTAACTATGGCTACACCTTC